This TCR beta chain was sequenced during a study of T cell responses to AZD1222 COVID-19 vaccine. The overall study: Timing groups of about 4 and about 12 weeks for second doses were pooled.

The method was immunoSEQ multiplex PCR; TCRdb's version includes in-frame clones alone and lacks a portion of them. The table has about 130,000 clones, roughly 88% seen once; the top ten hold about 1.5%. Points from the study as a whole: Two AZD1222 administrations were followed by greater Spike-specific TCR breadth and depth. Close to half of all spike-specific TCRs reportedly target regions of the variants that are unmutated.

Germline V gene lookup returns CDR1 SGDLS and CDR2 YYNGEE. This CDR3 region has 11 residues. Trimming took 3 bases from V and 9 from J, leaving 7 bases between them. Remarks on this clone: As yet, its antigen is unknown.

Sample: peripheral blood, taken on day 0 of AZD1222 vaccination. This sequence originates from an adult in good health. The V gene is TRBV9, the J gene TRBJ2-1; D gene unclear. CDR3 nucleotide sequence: TGTGCCAGCAGCGCGAGTTCTGAGCAGTTCTTC. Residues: CASSASSEQFF.